The following is a TCR beta chain sequence with its context. The antigen is unknown. The data belong to a study of molecular identifiers for immune sequencing clone quantification. The wider study: In replicates, RNA from around 18,000 or 91,000 naive CD8 cells was divided five ways and four parts were sequenced. The study's findings and limits: A shared barcode on identical TCR molecules could lead to underestimated sizes for highly expanded clones. Naive cells had under 1% of molecules in clones above 20 RNA copies, effectors over 98%.

Germline V gene lookup returns CDR1 WNHNN and CDR2 SYGVQD (reference sequence). The CDR3 contains 18 residues. Trimming left V 0 bases short and J 0 bases short, with 16 bases between. Listed TCR primers and previously described methods were used for bulk TCR libraries. TCRdb reprocessed the PCR reads with MiXCR, giving one entry per CDR3 protein. The sample contains more than 550,000 distinct CDR3 sequences, roughly 23% of which appear only once. This receptor was identified in a human donor in good health. Some libraries in this study had Jurkat cell RNA spiked in. Sequenced sample: naive CD8+ T cells from blood, with Jurkat cell RNA spiked in. Regarding subset: FACS-sorted CD8+CD4-CCR7+CD45RA+ naive T cells. This sequence joins TRBV10-1 and TRBJ2-3; a possible D gene is TRBD1 (6 bases). The DNA of the CDR3 is TGCGCCAGCAGTGAGTCATTTTTCACAGGGATTAGCACAGATACGCAGTATTTT. It yields the protein CASSESFFTGISTDTQYF.